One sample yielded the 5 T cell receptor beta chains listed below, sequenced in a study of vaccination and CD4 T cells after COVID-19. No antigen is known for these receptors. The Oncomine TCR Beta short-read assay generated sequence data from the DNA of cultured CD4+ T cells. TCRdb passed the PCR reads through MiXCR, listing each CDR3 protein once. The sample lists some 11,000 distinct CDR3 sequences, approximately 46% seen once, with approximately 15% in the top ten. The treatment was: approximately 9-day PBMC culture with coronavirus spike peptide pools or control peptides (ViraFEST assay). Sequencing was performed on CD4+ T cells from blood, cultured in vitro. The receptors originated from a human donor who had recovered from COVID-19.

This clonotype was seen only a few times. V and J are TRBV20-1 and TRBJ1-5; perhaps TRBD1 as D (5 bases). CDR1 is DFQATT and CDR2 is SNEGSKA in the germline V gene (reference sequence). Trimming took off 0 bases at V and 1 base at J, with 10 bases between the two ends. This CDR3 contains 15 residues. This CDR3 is CSARDLKGSNQPQHF. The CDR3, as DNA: TGCAGTGCTAGAGATCTGAAGGGGAGCAATCAGCCCCAGCATTTT.

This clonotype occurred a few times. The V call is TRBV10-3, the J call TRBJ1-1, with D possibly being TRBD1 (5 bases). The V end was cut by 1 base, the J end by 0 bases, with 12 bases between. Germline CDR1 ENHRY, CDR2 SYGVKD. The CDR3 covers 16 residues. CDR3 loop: CAISELAKGMNTEAFF. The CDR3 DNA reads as TGTGCCATCAGTGAGTTGGCCAAGGGGATGAACACTGAAGCTTTCTTT.

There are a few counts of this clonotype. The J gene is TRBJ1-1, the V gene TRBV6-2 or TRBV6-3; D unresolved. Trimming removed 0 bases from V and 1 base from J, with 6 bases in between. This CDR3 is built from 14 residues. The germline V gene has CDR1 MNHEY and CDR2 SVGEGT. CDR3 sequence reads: CASSYSEGNTEAFF. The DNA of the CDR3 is TGTGCCAGCAGTTACTCTGAAGGGAACACTGAAGCTTTCTTT.

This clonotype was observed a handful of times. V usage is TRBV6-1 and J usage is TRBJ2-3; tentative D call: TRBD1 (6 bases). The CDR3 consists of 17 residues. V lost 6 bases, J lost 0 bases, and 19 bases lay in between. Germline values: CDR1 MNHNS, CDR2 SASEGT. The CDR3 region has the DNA TGTGCCAGCAGATCTTTTACAGGGACAACGAGCACAGATACGCAGTATTTT. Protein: CASRSFTGTTSTDTQYF.

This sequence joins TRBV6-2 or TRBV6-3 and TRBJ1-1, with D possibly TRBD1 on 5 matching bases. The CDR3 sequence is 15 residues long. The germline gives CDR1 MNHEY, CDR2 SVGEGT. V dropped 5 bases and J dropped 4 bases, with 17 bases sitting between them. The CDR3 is CASSLAGVLGTEAFF. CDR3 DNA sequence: TGTGCCAGCAGTCTCGCGGGGGTGTTGGGCACTGAAGCTTTCTTT.